These 5 T cell receptor beta chains were sequenced from one sample in a study of vaccination and CD4 T cells after COVID-19. Indicated treatment: approximately 11-day PBMC culture with coronavirus spike peptide pools or control peptides (ViraFEST assay). Scientists ran DNA taken from cultured CD4+ T cells through the Oncomine TCR Beta short-read assay for sequencing. TCRdb redid the calling of the PCR reads with MiXCR, one entry per CDR3 protein. The table lists around 21,000 distinct CDR3 sequences, less than 65% of them singletons. For these TCRs, the target antigens are not known. The specimen was CD4+ T cells from blood, cultured in vitro, collected after SARS-CoV-2 vaccination. These receptors were collected from a human donor who had recovered from COVID-19.

The chain combines TRBV7-6 with TRBJ1-5, with a possible D match to TRBD1 (5 bases). The ends were cut back, 1 base at V and 9 bases at J, with 13 bases in the middle. In germline, CDR1 is SGHVS, CDR2 FNYEAQ. This CDR3 has 14 amino acids. In nucleotides, the CDR3 is TGTGCCAGCAGCTTAGGGGCAGGGCAGCGGCCCCAGCATTTT. This sequence encodes CASSLGAGQRPQHF.

This clonotype was seen a few times. This chain joins TRBV24-1 and TRBJ1-1; TRBD1 agrees at 8 bases. CDR1 is KGHDR and CDR2 is SFDVKD in the germline V gene. V shed 3 bases and J 6 bases; nucleotides not matched to a gene: 14. CDR3 length: 17 residues. DNA of the CDR3: TGTGCCACCAGTGATCACGATAACGACAGGGGTATCGCTGAAGCTTTCTTT. Translated, it gives CATSDHDNDRGIAEAFF.

J is TRBJ2-7 and V is TRBV7-8, with 12 bases fitting TRBD1. The J segment lost 6 bases and the V segment lost 3 bases, leaving 6 bases of the junction unmatched. Per the germline V gene, CDR1 is SGHVS and CDR2 is FQNEAQ. The CDR3 extends over 15 amino acids. CDR3 in amino acids: CASSFGGTGGSEQYF. In nucleotides, the CDR3 is TGTGCCAGCAGCTTTGGGGGGACAGGGGGCAGCGAGCAGTACTTC.

The chain couples TRBV6-1 to TRBJ1-5; D call uncertain. In germline, CDR1 is MNHNS, CDR2 SASEGT. This CDR3 has 14 amino acids. The V end was cut by 7 bases, the J end by 0 bases, with 10 bases between. The CDR3 sequence is CASTAVYSNQPQHF. CDR3 bases: TGTGCCAGCACTGCGGTCTATAGCAATCAGCCCCAGCATTTT.

This clonotype was counted only a few times. The chain joins TRBV25-1 to TRBJ1-2; maybe TRBD1 (5 bases). The CDR3 has 15 residues. V was cut by 6 bases and J by 4 bases, with 18 bases left in between. From germline, CDR1 is MGHDK and CDR2 SYGVNS. CDR3 region: CASSDPSGGSYGYTF. Written as DNA, the CDR3 is TGTGCCAGCAGCGATCCCTCGGGGGGTAGCTATGGCTACACCTTC.